The present entry profiles one T cell receptor beta chain with its context. This sample is part of a study of blood T cell repertoires in COVID-19. Study details: Samples representing acute and convalescent COVID-19 were sourced from the United States, Italy and Spain. T cells, B-cell-depleted T cells, or PBMCs provided the cDNA or gDNA that served as material.

Original methodology: Cell counts per sample came from amplifying reference gene primers. Sequenced by immunoSEQ multiplex PCR; TCRdb stores in-frame clones only, minus some. Clone size and V and J calls were adopted from that table, with D and trimming inferred from the DNA. The table shows 190,000 or so clones, with about 83% occurring only once. Germline values: CDR1 SQVTM, CDR2 ANQGSEA. This CDR3 comprises 13 residues. V was clipped by 3 bases and J by 10 bases; unmatched bases: 9. This chain links TRBV29-1 with TRBJ1-3, with TRBD1 identical over 7 bases. Specimen: peripheral blood. This clonotype originated in a man aged 60 to 75 who had recovered from COVID-19. The CDR3 loop reads CSVDGAGGDTIYF. The CDR3 DNA sequence: TGCAGCGTTGATGGAGCAGGGGGTGATACCATATATTTT.